This TCR beta chain originates from a study of T cell repertoires in cytomegalovirus infection. Study-level points and caveats: HLA-C-restricted CMV-specific TCR beta clonotypes were dominant in the ex vivo response.

TCRdb re-analysed the reads in MiXCR, keeping a single row per CDR3 protein. The repertoire includes about 110,000 distinct CDR3 sequences, roughly a tenth of them detected once, and over 25% sits in the top ten. This clonotype has ten or more counts. No antigen is known for it. This CDR3 has 15 amino acids. Germline V gene data show CDR1 as SGHTA and CDR2 as FQGTGA. Unmatched junction bases numbered 3, after V lost 0 bases and J lost 5 bases. The chain carries TRBV7-3 and TRBJ2-1; TRBD2 matches 8 bases. This clonotype originated in a human donor in good health (CMV status not recorded). Some clones in this sample may be carry-over from other donors' samples. The sequencing sample was made of PBMCs, sequenced either directly or after in vitro stimulation (not recorded which). The CDR3 nucleotides are TGTGCCAGCAGCTTAACGCGGGAGGATCACAATGAGCAGTTCTTC. It specifies CASSLTREDHNEQFF.